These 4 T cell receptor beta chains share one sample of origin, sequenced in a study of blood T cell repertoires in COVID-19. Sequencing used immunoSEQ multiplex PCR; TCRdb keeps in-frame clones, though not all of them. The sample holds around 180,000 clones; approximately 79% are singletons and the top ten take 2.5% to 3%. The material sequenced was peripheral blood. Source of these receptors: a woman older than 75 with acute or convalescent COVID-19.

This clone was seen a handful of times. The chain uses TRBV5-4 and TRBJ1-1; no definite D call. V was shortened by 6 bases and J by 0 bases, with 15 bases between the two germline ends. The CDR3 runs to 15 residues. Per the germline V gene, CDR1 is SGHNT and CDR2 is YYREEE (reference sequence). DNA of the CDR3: TGTGCCAGCACCAACGGAGGCAAACTGAACACTGAAGCTTTCTTT. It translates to CASTNGGKLNTEAFF.

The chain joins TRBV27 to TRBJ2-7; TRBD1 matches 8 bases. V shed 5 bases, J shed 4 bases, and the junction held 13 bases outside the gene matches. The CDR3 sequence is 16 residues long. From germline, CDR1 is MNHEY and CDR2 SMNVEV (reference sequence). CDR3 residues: CASSPLTGTGNYEQYF. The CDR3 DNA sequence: TGTGCCAGCAGTCCCCTTACCGGGACAGGTAATTACGAGCAGTACTTC.

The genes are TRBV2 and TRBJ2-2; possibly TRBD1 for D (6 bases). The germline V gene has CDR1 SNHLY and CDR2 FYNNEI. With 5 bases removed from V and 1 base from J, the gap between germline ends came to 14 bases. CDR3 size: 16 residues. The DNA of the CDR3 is TGTGCCAGCAGTAAAATGGGGGCAGGGAACACCGGGGAGCTGTTTTTT. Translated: CASSKMGAGNTGELFF.

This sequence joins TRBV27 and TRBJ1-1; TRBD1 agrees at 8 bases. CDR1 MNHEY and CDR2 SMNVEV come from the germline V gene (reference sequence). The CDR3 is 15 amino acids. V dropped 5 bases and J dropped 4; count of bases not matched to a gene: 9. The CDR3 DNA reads TGTGCCAGCAGTGCCTCGACAGGGGTGGTCACTGAAGCTTTCTTT. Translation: CASSASTGVVTEAFF.